These 30 T cell receptor beta chains were sequenced from one sample in a study of T cells in Graves' hyperthyroidism and ophthalmopathy. Researchers took RNA transcripts and amplified the TCR beta CDR3 regions from them. HTBI primers drove first-round RT-PCR of the TCR CDR3. TCRdb re-derived calls from the multiplex PCR reads in MiXCR, one entry per CDR3 protein. The sample gives over 350,000 distinct CDR3 sequences, about 18% of which show up once; 35% to 50% is in the top ten. The sequenced sample consisted of blood. These receptors all come from a man aged 18-30 years with Graves' ophthalmopathy.

Regarding this clonotype: A much larger clone differs by one base, so this may be a read error. DNA for the CDR3: TGCAGTGCTAGAGGAACAAGCGGTTTCCCCTACAATGAGCAGTTCTTC. It is translated as CSARGTSGFPYNEQFF. The chain recombines TRBV20-1 with TRBJ2-1, with D perhaps matching TRBD2 (5 bases). CDR1 is DFQATT and CDR2 is SNEGSKA in the germline V gene (reference sequence). The length of the CDR3 is 16 residues. V was shortened by 1 base and J by 2 bases, with 15 bases between the two germline ends.

V usage is TRBV29-1 and J usage is TRBJ2-3; 9 bases agree with TRBD2. J lost 2 bases, V lost 6 bases, and 6 bases had no gene match. CDR1 is SQVTM and CDR2 is ANQGSEA in the germline V gene. The CDR3 is 14 residues long. CDR3 sequence (DNA): TGCAGCGTACCGACTAGCGGCGCCACAGATACGCAGTATTTT. Translated: CSVPTSGATDTQYF.

This clonotype was seen many times. CDR3 in DNA: TGTGCCAGCTCACCACAGGACGGGAGCACAGATACGCAGTATTTT. Translating gives CASSPQDGSTDTQYF. V and J are TRBV18 and TRBJ2-3; no reliable D call. CDR3 length equals 15 residues. The germline CDR1 and CDR2 sequences are KGHSH and LQKENI. Trimming left V 1 base short and J 0 bases short, with 8 bases between.

This clonotype was recorded at least ten times. The chain recombines TRBV11-2 with TRBJ1-2; D is perhaps TRBD1 (5 bases). With 4 bases removed from V and 2 bases from J, the gap between germline ends came to 17 bases. This CDR3 has 16 amino acids. CDR1 and CDR2 from the germline V gene are SGHAT and FQNNGV. The CDR3 sequence: CASSSLGTVLNYGYTF. In DNA, the CDR3 is TGTGCCAGCAGCTCACTTGGGACCGTACTCAACTATGGCTACACCTTC. Filled out from reference TRBV11-2 and TRBJ1-2, the complete variable domain reads EAGVAQSPRYKIIEKRQSVAFWCNPISGHATLYWYQQILGQGPKLLIQFQNNGVVDDSQLPKDRFSAERLKGVDSTLKIQPAKLEDSAVYLCASSSLGTVLNYGYTFGSGTRLTVV.

This clonotype was counted many times. Written as DNA, the CDR3 is TGTGCCAGCAAACGGACAGGGCTAGCCAAAAACATTCAGTACTTC. Translated, it gives CASKRTGLAKNIQYF. This chain connects TRBV12-3 or TRBV12-4 to TRBJ2-4; 8 nucleotides line up with TRBD1. V gave up 7 bases and J gave up 0 bases; unmatched junction bases: 5. The CDR3 covers 15 residues.

This clonotype was recorded once. The V and J genes are TRBV28 and TRBJ1-2; 8 positions match TRBD1. The trim removed 4 bases at V and 8 bases at J, leaving 9 bases unmatched. There are 14 residues in the CDR3. In germline, CDR1 is MDHEN, CDR2 SYDVKM. The CDR3 sequence: CASSSPGTGIGYTF. The CDR3 region has the DNA TGTGCCAGCAGTTCTCCCGGGACAGGCATCGGCTACACCTTC.

This clonotype was found many times. The chain carries TRBV20-1 and TRBJ2-2; 7 bases are shared with TRBD1. CDR3 length equals 13 residues. The V and J ends lost 3 bases and 3 bases, in that order; junction bases with no gene match: 1. CDR1 and CDR2 (germline): DFQATT, SNEGSKA (reference sequence). For the CDR3, the DNA is TGCAGTGCTAGGACAGGGTACACCGGGGAGCTGTTTTTT. This encodes CSARTGYTGELFF.

The chain couples TRBV6-1 to TRBJ2-1, with 8 bases identical to TRBD2. Germline CDR1 reads MNHNS; CDR2 reads SASEGT. The CDR3 is 16 amino acids. Trimming removed 5 bases from V and 9 bases from J; junction bases left unmatched: 15. The CDR3 region has the DNA TGTGCCAGCAGTTCGGGACTAGGGACGGCGTTGGGTGAGCAGTTCTTC. Protein sequence: CASSSGLGTALGEQFF.

The chain employs TRBV6-2 or TRBV6-3 and TRBJ2-7, with D maybe TRBD2 (6 bases). V dropped 9 bases and J dropped 4 bases, with 10 bases sitting between them. Germline V CDR1 and CDR2: MNHEY, SVGEGT. This CDR3 region has 11 residues. CDR3 sequence: CASGGEYEQYF. CDR3 nucleotide sequence: TGTGCCAGTGGCGGGGAGTACGAGCAGTACTTC.

This clonotype was found many times. This chain connects TRBV2 to TRBJ1-2; D may be TRBD1 (6 bases). Germline CDR1 SNHLY, CDR2 FYNNEI. The CDR3 loop spans 16 amino acids. V lost 7 bases and J 7 bases, leaving 25 bases between the germline ends. The CDR3 DNA reads TGTGCCAGCATCGGGTTAGGACTAAGCGCCAGGGGTGGCTACACCTTC. This codes for CASIGLGLSARGGYTF.

This clonotype was recorded at least ten times. The genes are TRBV28 and TRBJ1-2; D is uncertain. The CDR3 totals 14 residues. The germline CDR1 and CDR2 sequences are MDHEN and SYDVKM. Deletions cut 5 bases from V and 3 bases from J, with 13 bases between. CDR3 loop: CASSKAASYYGYTF. The CDR3 bases are TGTGCCAGCAGTAAGGCCGCAAGCTACTATGGCTACACCTTC.

This clonotype occurred many times. The CDR3 loop reads CASSLPGTGYGYTF. CDR3 DNA sequence: TGTGCCAGCAGCTTACCCGGGACGGGGTATGGCTACACCTTC. V usage is TRBV7-9 and J usage is TRBJ1-2; a weak D match, TRBD1 (5 bases). Trimming pared 2 bases from V and 5 bases from J, leaving 12 bases between. The germline CDR1 and CDR2 sequences are SEHNR and FQNEAQ (reference sequence). The CDR3 is made up of 14 amino acids.

On this clonotype: Germline and junction disagree at one end, which may indicate a read error. The J gene is TRBJ2-3, the V gene TRBV13; a weak D match, TRBD2 (6 bases). The germline V gene has CDR1 PRHDT and CDR2 FYEKMQ (reference sequence). The CDR3 consists of 15 residues. CDR3 in amino acids: CASSATRLGTGTQYF. Here the CDR3 DNA reads TGTGCCAGCAGCGCCACGAGACTAGGCACAGGTACGCAGTATTTT.

J is TRBJ2-3 and V is TRBV6-1, with D hard to call. Trimming pared 3 bases from V and 1 base from J, leaving 8 bases between. CDR1 and CDR2 from the germline V gene are MNHNS and SASEGT. The CDR3 is made up of 14 amino acids. The CDR3 DNA reads as TGTGCCAGCAGTGAGTCGGTAGGCACAGATACGCAGTATTTT. Translating it yields CASSESVGTDTQYF.

In its sample, this clonotype was seen many times. The V and J genes are TRBV11-2 and TRBJ1-2; no clear D gene. The CDR3 is 15 amino acids. The ends were cut back, 7 bases at V and 4 bases at J, with 19 bases in the middle. The germline CDR1 and CDR2 sequences are SGHAT and FQNNGV. For the CDR3, the DNA is TGTGCCAGCACCTCCCGGCCGAAATTGGGCTATGGCTACACCTTC. Translated: CASTSRPKLGYGYTF.

The chain joins TRBV18 to TRBJ1-6, with TRBD1 matching 7 bases. Germline-derived CDR1 and CDR2 are KGHSH and LQKENI. Losses at the gene ends were 1 base for V and 1 base for J; bases not matched to a gene: 7. The CDR3 is made up of 18 amino acids. CDR3 loop: CASSPRDREGSYNSPLHF. The CDR3, as DNA: TGTGCCAGCTCACCACGTGACAGGGAAGGATCCTATAATTCACCCCTCCACTTT.

Many counts were recorded for this clonotype. The genes are TRBV12-3 or TRBV12-4 and TRBJ1-5, with unresolved D. V lost 6 bases and J lost 4, with 13 bases in between. This CDR3 has 14 residues. CDR3 protein: CASSLPATNQPQHF. As DNA, the CDR3 is TGTGCCAGCAGCCTCCCGGCAACTAATCAGCCCCAGCATTTT.

The chain has TRBV20-1 and TRBJ1-1; TRBD1 matches at 8 bases. Germline V CDR1 and CDR2: DFQATT, SNEGSKA (reference sequence). V lost 1 base and J lost 1; bases outside the gene matches: 5. CDR3 length: 15 residues. CDR3 residues: CSARATRGRNTEAFF. The CDR3, as DNA: TGCAGTGCTAGAGCAACCAGGGGGCGGAACACTGAAGCTTTCTTT.

This clonotype has a count of ten or more. The chain couples TRBV3-1 to TRBJ2-5, with TRBD2 identical over 7 bases. This CDR3 spans 15 amino acids. After removal of 0 bases from V and 7 bases from J, the junction contained 8 bases not matched to a gene. Germline V gene lookup returns CDR1 LGHDT and CDR2 YNNKEL (reference sequence). CDR3 DNA sequence: TGTGCCAGCAGCCAAGATCACGGGGGGATTGGGACCCAGTACTTC. Protein sequence: CASSQDHGGIGTQYF.

This clonotype was picked up a small number of times. The chain employs TRBV4-1 and TRBJ2-5; possible D gene TRBD2, 6 bases. The V end lost 0 bases, the J end lost 1 base, and 6 bases lay between the germline ends. CDR3 length equals 14 residues. Germline V CDR1 and CDR2: MGHRA, YSYEKL. The DNA of the CDR3 is TGCGCCAGCAGCCAAGAGGGGGGCCAAGAGACCCAGTACTTC. Translated: CASSQEGGQETQYF.

This clonotype was picked up a small number of times. The rearrangement uses TRBV4-1 and TRBJ2-7, with 7 bases lining up with TRBD1. Germline CDR1 MGHRA, CDR2 YSYEKL. This CDR3 comprises 15 residues. Trimming cost V 4 bases and J 3 bases; bases outside gene matches: 9. The CDR3 region is CASSRGWTGDYEQYF. The CDR3 DNA reads TGCGCCAGCAGCCGGGGATGGACAGGAGACTACGAGCAGTACTTC.

The table lists this clonotype with a few counts. The genes are TRBV29-1 and TRBJ1-5; perhaps TRBD1 as D (5 bases). Trimming pared 5 bases from V and 5 bases from J, leaving 16 bases between. CDR3 length equals 14 residues. Germline CDR1 and CDR2: SQVTM and ANQGSEA. The CDR3 loop is CSVPFGGWYQPQHF. CDR3 DNA: TGCAGCGTTCCGTTTGGGGGGTGGTATCAGCCCCAGCATTTT.

This clonotype was counted many times. The chain recombines TRBV14 with TRBJ2-7; 7 bases align to TRBD1. Germline trimming cut 3 bases from V and 2 bases from J; bases unmatched to any gene: 4. CDR3 length: 14 residues. Looked up from germline, CDR1 is SGHDN and CDR2 is FVKESK. The CDR3 nucleotides are TGTGCCAGCAGCCACTGGGACAGAACCTACGAGCAGTACTTC. Encoded protein: CASSHWDRTYEQYF.

At least ten counts were recorded for this clonotype. The V and J genes are TRBV7-3 and TRBJ2-5, with D perhaps TRBD1 or TRBD2 (5 bases each). This CDR3 region has 15 residues. Germline values: CDR1 SGHTA, CDR2 FQGTGA. V was trimmed by 5 bases and J by 2 bases, leaving 15 bases between them. CDR3 in DNA: TGTGCCAGCAGCGCCCGGGACGCTAGGCAAGAGACCCAGTACTTC. Residues: CASSARDARQETQYF.

This clonotype occurred a few times. The rearrangement joins TRBV7-3 to TRBJ1-1; 7 positions match TRBD1. The CDR3 sequence is 14 residues long. V lost 5 bases to trimming and J lost 5 bases; unmatched junction nucleotides: 8. CDR1 and CDR2 (germline): SGHTA, FQGTGA. The CDR3 DNA reads TGTGCCAGCAGCCAAGAGGGGGCTAGGACTGAAGCTTTCTTT. Encoded protein: CASSQEGARTEAFF.

In its sample, this clonotype was seen many times. The chain is built from TRBV6-1 and TRBJ2-3; D may be TRBD2 (5 bases). The V gene's germline CDR1 is MNHNS and CDR2 SASEGT. The CDR3 spans 15 residues. Deletions cut 5 bases from V and 2 bases from J, with 14 bases between. This chain's CDR3 is CASSPSGELTDTQYF. The CDR3, as DNA: TGTGCCAGCAGTCCCTCCGGGGAGCTCACAGATACGCAGTATTTT.

V is TRBV7-2 and J is TRBJ1-2, with 7 positions matching TRBD1. V lost 5 bases to trimming and J lost 1 base; unmatched junction nucleotides: 7. In germline, CDR1 is SGHTA, CDR2 FQGNSA. This CDR3 has 15 residues. The CDR3 DNA follows: TGTGCCAGCAGCCTAATCCCAGGGGGTAACTATGGCTACACCTTC. Its protein is CASSLIPGGNYGYTF.

The V and J genes are TRBV5-1 and TRBJ2-7, with TRBD2 identical over 7 bases. In germline, CDR1 is SGHRS, CDR2 YFSETQ. Germline trimming cut 6 bases from V and 7 bases from J; bases unmatched to any gene: 13. The CDR3 spans 14 residues. The CDR3 loop is CASNPRGGTVEQYF. CDR3 nucleotides: TGCGCCAGCAACCCACGGGGAGGGACCGTGGAGCAGTACTTC. The entire variable domain, with the rest obtained from reference TRBV5-1 and TRBJ2-7, is as follows: KAGVTQTPRYLIKTRGQQVTLSCSPISGHRSVSWYQQTPGQGLQFLFEYFSETQRNKGNFPGRFSGRQFSNSRSEMNVSTLELGDSALYLCASNPRGGTVEQYFGPGTRLTVT.

This chain joins TRBV20-1 and TRBJ1-3; the D gene is possibly TRBD1 (5 bases). Trimming removed 4 bases from V and 4 bases from J, with 11 bases in between. Germline V gene lookup returns CDR1 DFQATT and CDR2 SNEGSKA (reference sequence). This CDR3 is 13 amino acids long. The CDR3 sequence is CSATGPHGNTIYF. The CDR3 nucleotides read TGCAGTGCTACAGGGCCTCACGGAAACACCATATATTTT.

This chain joins TRBV18 and TRBJ2-7; 7 bases are shared with TRBD1. After removal of 3 bases from V and 0 bases from J, the junction contained 5 bases not matched to a gene. The CDR3 runs 15 residues. The germline CDR1 and CDR2 sequences are KGHSH and LQKENI. The CDR3 loop reads CASSPGTVSSYEQYF. The CDR3 DNA reads TGTGCCAGCTCACCGGGGACAGTGAGCTCCTACGAGCAGTACTTC.